The rows below give T cell receptor beta chains drawn from one sample of a study of OX40 agonist ivuxolimab in advanced cancers. Only in-frame clones appear in the TCRdb table, and some are missing; sequencing was by immunoSEQ multiplex PCR. The sample has fewer than 120,000 clones, about nine tenths seen once; the top ten hold less than 0.35%. This sample comprised CD4+ or CD8+ T cells sorted from blood, obtained in a trial of the OX40 agonist ivuxolimab. All receptors come from an adult with an advanced solid tumor such as melanoma, head and neck, liver or kidney cancer. Each CDR3 is given with its conserved first and last residue.

TRBV5-4	TRBJ2-1	CASSLEGERSSYNEQFF
TRBV7-2	TRBJ2-5	CASSLVGGGGVVETQYF
TRBV28	TRBJ2-7	CASSLERAGGEQYF
TRBV10-3	TRBJ2-1	CAISEYRELDEQFF
TRBV6-6	TRBJ2-5	CASRKDSQETQYF
TRBV19	TRBJ1-1	CASSTGARTEAFF
TRBV6-5	TRBJ2-1	CASNKESFYNEQFF
TRBV14	TRBJ2-2	CASSHRPQGAFVAGELFF
TRBV7-3	TRBJ2-1	CASSLNTRSHEQFF
TRBV5-6	TRBJ1-5	CASSLGGYSNQPQHF
TRBV5-5	TRBJ1-5	CASSRQGQDQPQHF
TRBV5-8	TRBJ2-2	CASSWTVNTGELFF
TRBV2	TRBJ1-5	CASSGTGGGSPQHF
TRBV2	TRBJ1-1	CASIPSQGRGNTEAFF
TRBV28	TRBJ2-3	CASSLGTSTDTQYF
TRBV11-3	TRBJ2-5	CASSLERGETQYF
TRBV27	TRBJ1-1	CASSRNRGSEAFF
TRBV27	TRBJ1-5	CASSSGGISNQPQHF
TRBV9	TRBJ1-3	CASSETGYSGNTIYF
TRBV7-7	TRBJ2-2	CASSLIGGPTAGELFF
TRBV21-1	TRBJ2-7	CASSSSYEQYF
TRBV9	TRBJ2-1	CASSVATGVYNEQFF
TRBV7-9	TRBJ2-5	CASSFGGEETQYF
TRBV7-9	TRBJ2-2	CASSFKNTGELFF